A selection of T cell receptor beta chains follows, all from one sample in a study of blood T cell repertoires in COVID-19. Some clones are missing from TCRdb's copy, which holds only in-frame ones; the method was immunoSEQ multiplex PCR. Here the sample spans about 330,000 clones, around 89% being singletons. The sample comprised peripheral blood. Receptors were obtained from a woman aged 45-65 years with active or convalescent COVID-19. Both conserved end residues are part of each CDR3. The order of the fields is clone size, J gene, D gene, V gene, CDR3 DNA, CDR3 protein. The D gene is left open where the match is weak. A clone size is listed for some rows: how often the clone was seen (once, few, many), or a class if it is expanded.

abundance: .; j_gene: TRBJ2-2; d_gene: TRBD2; v_gene: TRBV10-2; CDR3nt: TGCGCCAGCAGTTCCGGGACTAGCGGGAGTAGTACCGGGGAGCTGTTTTTT; CDR3aa: CASSSGTSGSSTGELFF
abundance: once; j_gene: TRBJ2-1; d_gene: .; v_gene: TRBV3-1/TRBV3-2; CDR3nt: TGTGCCAGCAGCCGGCGGGATCCCAATGAGCAGTTCTTC; CDR3aa: CASSRRDPNEQFF
abundance: .; j_gene: TRBJ1-6; d_gene: .; v_gene: TRBV7-9; CDR3nt: TGTGCCAGCAGCTTAGAGCATAATTCACCCCTCCACTTT; CDR3aa: CASSLEHNSPLHF
abundance: few; j_gene: TRBJ1-1; d_gene: TRBD1; v_gene: TRBV16; CDR3nt: TGTGCCAGCAGTATGGCCCAGGGGGCCGGGAACACTGAAGCTTTCTTT; CDR3aa: CASSMAQGAGNTEAFF
abundance: .; j_gene: TRBJ2-1; d_gene: TRBD2; v_gene: TRBV13; CDR3nt: TGTGCCAGCAGCTTGACTAGCGGGGGGGCCGGGCAGTTCTTC; CDR3aa: CASSLTSGGAGQFF
abundance: .; j_gene: TRBJ2-5; d_gene: TRBD2; v_gene: TRBV5-1; CDR3nt: TGCGCCAGCAGCTTTCTACTAGCGGGAGAGGAGACCCAGTACTTC; CDR3aa: CASSFLLAGEETQYF
abundance: .; j_gene: TRBJ2-7; d_gene: .; v_gene: TRBV5-1; CDR3nt: TGCGCCAGCAGCCAGGATAGGGGGATTTACGAGCAGTACTTC; CDR3aa: CASSQDRGIYEQYF
abundance: .; j_gene: TRBJ1-2; d_gene: .; v_gene: TRBV13; CDR3nt: TGTGCCAGCAGCTCTTATTTTAAGGGGATCTATGGCTACACCTTC; CDR3aa: CASSSYFKGIYGYTF
abundance: few; j_gene: TRBJ1-3; d_gene: .; v_gene: TRBV6-5; CDR3nt: TGTGCCAGCAGCCTCCGCCCGGGGTCTGGAAACACCATATATTTT; CDR3aa: CASSLRPGSGNTIYF
abundance: .; j_gene: TRBJ1-6; d_gene: .; v_gene: TRBV7-9; CDR3nt: TGTGCCAGCAGTTTTACAGAAAATTCACCCCTCCACTTT; CDR3aa: CASSFTENSPLHF
abundance: .; j_gene: TRBJ1-2; d_gene: TRBD1; v_gene: TRBV4-3; CDR3nt: TGCGCCAGCAGCCCCGGGGACAGGGAATCCTATGGCTACACCTTC; CDR3aa: CASSPGDRESYGYTF
abundance: .; j_gene: TRBJ1-4; d_gene: .; v_gene: TRBV18; CDR3nt: TGTGCCAGCTCACCCCGAGACAGAACTAATGAAAAACTGTTTTTT; CDR3aa: CASSPRDRTNEKLFF
abundance: few; j_gene: TRBJ1-3; d_gene: .; v_gene: TRBV14; CDR3nt: TGTGCCAGCCGTAGTTTTTTGCGAGGCGAGTGTGGCACCATATATTTT; CDR3aa: CASRSFLRGECGTIYF
abundance: once; j_gene: TRBJ1-1; d_gene: .; v_gene: TRBV7-8; CDR3nt: TGTGCCAGCAGCTCCGGACCAAGGGGTCGCGCTTTCTTT; CDR3aa: CASSSGPRGRAFF
abundance: .; j_gene: TRBJ1-2; d_gene: TRBD1; v_gene: TRBV19; CDR3nt: TGTGCCAGTAGTCAACGACAGGGGAGCGGCTACACCTTC; CDR3aa: CASSQRQGSGYTF
abundance: .; j_gene: TRBJ1-3; d_gene: .; v_gene: TRBV14; CDR3nt: TGTGCCAGCAGCCAAGTGGGAGACACCATATATTTT; CDR3aa: CASSQVGDTIYF
abundance: .; j_gene: TRBJ1-2; d_gene: TRBD1; v_gene: TRBV28; CDR3nt: TGTGCCAGCAGTTTACAGGGGGCTAATGGCTACACCTTC; CDR3aa: CASSLQGANGYTF
abundance: .; j_gene: TRBJ2-7; d_gene: TRBD1; v_gene: TRBV3-1/TRBV3-2; CDR3nt: TGTGCCAGCAGCCAAGAAAAGGCGACAGGGGCCATTACCTACGAGCAGTACTTC; CDR3aa: CASSQEKATGAITYEQYF
abundance: .; j_gene: TRBJ2-2; d_gene: .; v_gene: TRBV15; CDR3nt: TGTGCCACCAGCATTAACTTAGCGTCCGGGGAGCTGTTTTTT; CDR3aa: CATSINLASGELFF
abundance: .; j_gene: TRBJ2-4; d_gene: .; v_gene: TRBV30; CDR3nt: TGTGCCTGTGGCAAAGGGATAGGGGACATTCAGTACTTC; CDR3aa: CACGKGIGDIQYF
abundance: .; j_gene: TRBJ1-3; d_gene: .; v_gene: TRBV28; CDR3nt: TGTGCCAGCTCTTCGTCAGGGTTTGGAAACACCATATATTTT; CDR3aa: CASSSSGFGNTIYF
abundance: .; j_gene: TRBJ2-1; d_gene: TRBD1; v_gene: TRBV27; CDR3nt: TGTGCCAGCAGTTTGTGGGGGCAGGGGGCGTACAATGAGCAGTTCTTC; CDR3aa: CASSLWGQGAYNEQFF
abundance: .; j_gene: TRBJ1-5; d_gene: TRBD1; v_gene: TRBV7-2; CDR3nt: TGTGCCAGCAGCTGGGGGACAGGGGGCAATCAGCCCCAGCATTTT; CDR3aa: CASSWGTGGNQPQHF
abundance: .; j_gene: TRBJ2-2; d_gene: .; v_gene: TRBV19; CDR3nt: TGTGCCAGTAGTAACACCGGGACATACGCCGGGGAGCTGTTTTTT; CDR3aa: CASSNTGTYAGELFF
abundance: .; j_gene: TRBJ1-1; d_gene: .; v_gene: TRBV19; CDR3nt: TGTGCCAGTAGTTCGGGTGAGGTAACTGAAGCTTTCTTT; CDR3aa: CASSSGEVTEAFF
abundance: .; j_gene: TRBJ2-7; d_gene: TRBD2; v_gene: TRBV6-5; CDR3nt: TGTGCCAGCAGTTACTGGGGGGGGTACGAGCAGTACTTC; CDR3aa: CASSYWGGYEQYF
abundance: .; j_gene: TRBJ1-2; d_gene: TRBD1; v_gene: TRBV19; CDR3nt: TGTGCCAGTAGTACCGACAGGGGAGGAGGCTACACCTTC; CDR3aa: CASSTDRGGGYTF
abundance: once; j_gene: TRBJ1-2; d_gene: TRBD1; v_gene: TRBV19; CDR3nt: TGTGCCAGTAGTCCCGACGCAGGGGGCAGACCCGGTGGCTACACCTTC; CDR3aa: CASSPDAGGRPGGYTF
abundance: few; j_gene: TRBJ1-4; d_gene: .; v_gene: TRBV7-7; CDR3nt: TGTGCTAGCAGCTTTACAACTAATGAAAAACTGTTTTTT; CDR3aa: CASSFTTNEKLFF
abundance: .; j_gene: TRBJ2-1; d_gene: TRBD2; v_gene: TRBV5-1; CDR3nt: TGCGCCAGCAGACTCACCCCTTCCACTAGCGGGGGTTTTTGGAATGAGCAGTTCTTC; CDR3aa: CASRLTPSTSGGFWNEQFF
abundance: .; j_gene: TRBJ2-2; d_gene: .; v_gene: TRBV2; CDR3nt: TGTGCCAGCAGTGAATTCAGTCCCCTGAACACCGGGGAGCTGTTTTTT; CDR3aa: CASSEFSPLNTGELFF
abundance: .; j_gene: TRBJ1-6; d_gene: TRBD1; v_gene: TRBV3-1/TRBV3-2; CDR3nt: TGTGCCAGCAGCCGGGACAGGCCCCATTCACCCCTCCACTTT; CDR3aa: CASSRDRPHSPLHF
abundance: .; j_gene: TRBJ2-5; d_gene: TRBD2; v_gene: TRBV27; CDR3nt: TGTGCCAGCAGTTATGGCGGGGGGGCGTCAGAGACCCAGTACTTC; CDR3aa: CASSYGGGASETQYF
abundance: few; j_gene: TRBJ1-2; d_gene: TRBD1; v_gene: TRBV5-4; CDR3nt: TGTGCCAGCAGTTCGATATTGGGACAGGGGACTAGAAAGGGCTACACCTTC; CDR3aa: CASSSILGQGTRKGYTF
abundance: few; j_gene: TRBJ2-7; d_gene: TRBD2; v_gene: TRBV27; CDR3nt: TGTGCCAGCAGTTTAGGGCGGGGGGAAGAGCAGTACTTC; CDR3aa: CASSLGRGEEQYF
abundance: once; j_gene: TRBJ2-1; d_gene: TRBD2; v_gene: TRBV4-1; CDR3nt: TGCGCCAGCAGCCTACACACAGGACTAGCGGGGGACAATGAGCAGTTCTTC; CDR3aa: CASSLHTGLAGDNEQFF
abundance: .; j_gene: TRBJ2-5; d_gene: .; v_gene: TRBV6-6; CDR3nt: TGTGCCAGCAGTTACGGGCAGGGGAAAGAGACCCAGTACTTC; CDR3aa: CASSYGQGKETQYF
abundance: .; j_gene: TRBJ1-1; d_gene: .; v_gene: TRBV30; CDR3nt: TGTGCCTGGAGTGTTTACGGGAACACTGAAGCTTTCTTT; CDR3aa: CAWSVYGNTEAFF
abundance: .; j_gene: TRBJ2-1; d_gene: .; v_gene: TRBV6-2/TRBV6-3; CDR3nt: TGTGCCAGCAGTTACCCAGCGAGGGGGAGCTACAATGAGCAGTTCTTC; CDR3aa: CASSYPARGSYNEQFF
abundance: few; j_gene: TRBJ2-7; d_gene: TRBD2; v_gene: TRBV18; CDR3nt: TGTGCCAGCTCACCACTTAGCGGGGACTCCTACGAGCAGTACTTC; CDR3aa: CASSPLSGDSYEQYF
abundance: once; j_gene: TRBJ1-1; d_gene: .; v_gene: TRBV6-5; CDR3nt: TGTGCCAGCAGCCTTCGGGGGGAAGCTTTCTTT; CDR3aa: CASSLRGEAFF
abundance: .; j_gene: TRBJ2-1; d_gene: .; v_gene: TRBV30; CDR3nt: TGTGCCTGGGGTGCGGGGCATAGCTCCTACAATGAGCAGTTCTTC; CDR3aa: CAWGAGHSSYNEQFF
abundance: once; j_gene: TRBJ1-4; d_gene: .; v_gene: TRBV7-9; CDR3nt: TGTGCCAGCACTCCGCCGGCAGGGGAGAGAACTAATGAAAAACTGTTTTTT; CDR3aa: CASTPPAGERTNEKLFF
abundance: .; j_gene: TRBJ2-5; d_gene: .; v_gene: TRBV19; CDR3nt: TGTGCCAGTAGGGAACAAGCGGGCCAAGAGACCCAGTACTTC; CDR3aa: CASREQAGQETQYF